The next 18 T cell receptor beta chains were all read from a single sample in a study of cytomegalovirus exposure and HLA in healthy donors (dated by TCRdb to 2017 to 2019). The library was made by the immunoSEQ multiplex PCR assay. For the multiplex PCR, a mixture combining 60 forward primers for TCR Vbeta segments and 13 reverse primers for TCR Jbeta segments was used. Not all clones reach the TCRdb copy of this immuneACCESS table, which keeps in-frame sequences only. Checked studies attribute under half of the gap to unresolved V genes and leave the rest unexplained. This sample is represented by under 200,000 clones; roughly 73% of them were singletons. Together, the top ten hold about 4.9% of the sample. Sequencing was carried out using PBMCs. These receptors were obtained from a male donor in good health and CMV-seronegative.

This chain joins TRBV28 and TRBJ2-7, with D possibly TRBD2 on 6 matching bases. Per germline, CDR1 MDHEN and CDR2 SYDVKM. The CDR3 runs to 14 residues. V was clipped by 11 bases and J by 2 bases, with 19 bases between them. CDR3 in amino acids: CAGGKGRGTYEQYF. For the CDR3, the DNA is TGTGCCGGGGGGAAGGGGCGAGGGACCTACGAGCAGTACTTC.

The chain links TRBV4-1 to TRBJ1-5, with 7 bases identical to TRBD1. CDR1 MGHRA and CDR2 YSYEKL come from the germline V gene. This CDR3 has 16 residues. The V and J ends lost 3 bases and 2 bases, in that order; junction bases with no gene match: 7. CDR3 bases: TGCGCCAGCAGCCAGTCGACAGGGTTGGGCAATCAGCCCCAGCATTTT. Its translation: CASSQSTGLGNQPQHF.

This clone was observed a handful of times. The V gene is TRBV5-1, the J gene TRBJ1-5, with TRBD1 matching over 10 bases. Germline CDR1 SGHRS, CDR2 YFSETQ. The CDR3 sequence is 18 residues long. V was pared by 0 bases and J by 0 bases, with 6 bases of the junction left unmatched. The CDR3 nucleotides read TGCGCCAGCAGCTTGGGGGGACAGGGGCCTTATAGCAATCAGCCCCAGCATTTT. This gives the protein CASSLGGQGPYSNQPQHF.

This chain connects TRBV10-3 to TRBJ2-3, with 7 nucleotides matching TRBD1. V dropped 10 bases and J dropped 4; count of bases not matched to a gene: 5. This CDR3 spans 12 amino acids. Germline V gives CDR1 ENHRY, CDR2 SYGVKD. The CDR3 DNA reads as TGTGCCACAGGGGGTAGCCCAGATACGCAGTATTTT. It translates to CATGGSPDTQYF.

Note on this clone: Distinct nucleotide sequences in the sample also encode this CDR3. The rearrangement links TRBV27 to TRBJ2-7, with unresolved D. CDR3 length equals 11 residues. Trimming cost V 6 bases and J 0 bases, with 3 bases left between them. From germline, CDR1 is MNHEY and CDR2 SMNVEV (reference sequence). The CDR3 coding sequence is TGTGCCAGCAGCTCCTCCTACGAGCAGTACTTC. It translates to CASSSSYEQYF.

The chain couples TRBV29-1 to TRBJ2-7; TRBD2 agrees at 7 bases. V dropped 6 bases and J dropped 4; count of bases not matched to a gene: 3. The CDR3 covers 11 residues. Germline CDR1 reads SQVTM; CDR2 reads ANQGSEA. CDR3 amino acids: CSVREGYEQYF. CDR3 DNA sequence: TGCAGCGTCAGGGAGGGGTACGAGCAGTACTTC.

This chain's CDR3 is CASSQASGGTGELFF. As DNA, the CDR3 is TGTGCCAGCAGCCAAGCGTCGGGAGGGACCGGGGAGCTGTTTTTT. V gene TRBV4-2 combines with J gene TRBJ2-2; 8 bases agree with TRBD2. The length of the CDR3 is 15 residues. J lost 5 bases, V lost 1 base, and 3 bases had no gene match. Germline CDR1 reads LGHNA; CDR2 reads YNFKEQ.

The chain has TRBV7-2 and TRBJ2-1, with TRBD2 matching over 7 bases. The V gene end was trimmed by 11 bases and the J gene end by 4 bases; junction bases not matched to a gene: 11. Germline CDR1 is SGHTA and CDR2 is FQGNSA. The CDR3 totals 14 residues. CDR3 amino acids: CACNAGAGYNEQFF. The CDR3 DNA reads TGTGCCTGCAACGCGGGAGCGGGATACAATGAGCAGTTCTTC.

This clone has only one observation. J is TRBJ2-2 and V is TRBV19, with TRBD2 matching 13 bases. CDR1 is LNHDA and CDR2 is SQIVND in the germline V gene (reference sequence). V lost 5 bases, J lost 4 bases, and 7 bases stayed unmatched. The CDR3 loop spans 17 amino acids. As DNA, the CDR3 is TGTGCCAGTAGTCCCGGACTAGCGGGAGTGGTCACCGGGGAGCTGTTTTTT. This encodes CASSPGLAGVVTGELFF.

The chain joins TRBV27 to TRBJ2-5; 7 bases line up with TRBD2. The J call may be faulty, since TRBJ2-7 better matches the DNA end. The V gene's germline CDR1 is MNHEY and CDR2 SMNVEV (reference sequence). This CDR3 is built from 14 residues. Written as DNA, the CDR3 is TGTGCCAGCAGTTTGGGCGGGAGCTCCTACGAGCAGTACTTC. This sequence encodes CASSLGGSSYEQYF.

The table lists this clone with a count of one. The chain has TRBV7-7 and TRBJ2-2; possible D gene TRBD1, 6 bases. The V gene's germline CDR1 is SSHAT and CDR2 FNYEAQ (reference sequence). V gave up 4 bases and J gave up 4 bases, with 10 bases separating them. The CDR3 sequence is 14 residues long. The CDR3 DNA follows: TGTGCCAGCAGCTGGGGGCTGAGCACCGGGGAGCTGTTTTTT. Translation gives CASSWGLSTGELFF.

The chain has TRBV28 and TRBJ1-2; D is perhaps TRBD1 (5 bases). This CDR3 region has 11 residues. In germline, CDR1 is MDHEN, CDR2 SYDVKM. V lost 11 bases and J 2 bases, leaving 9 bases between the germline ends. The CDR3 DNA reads TGTGCCGCGGGGGTCAACTATGGCTACACCTTC. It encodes CAAGVNYGYTF.

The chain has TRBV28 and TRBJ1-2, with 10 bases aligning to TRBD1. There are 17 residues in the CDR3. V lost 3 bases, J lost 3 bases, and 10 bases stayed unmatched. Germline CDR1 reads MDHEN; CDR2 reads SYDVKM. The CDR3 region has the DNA TGTGCCAGCAGTTTTAGTTCGACAGGGGGCGCTCACTATGGCTACACCTTC. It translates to CASSFSSTGGAHYGYTF.

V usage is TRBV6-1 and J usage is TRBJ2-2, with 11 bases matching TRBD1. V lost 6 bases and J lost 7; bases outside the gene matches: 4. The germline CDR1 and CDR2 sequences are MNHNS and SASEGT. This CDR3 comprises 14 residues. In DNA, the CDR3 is TGTGCCAGCAGGGACAGGGGGCCTGTCGGGGAGCTGTTTTTT. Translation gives CASRDRGPVGELFF.

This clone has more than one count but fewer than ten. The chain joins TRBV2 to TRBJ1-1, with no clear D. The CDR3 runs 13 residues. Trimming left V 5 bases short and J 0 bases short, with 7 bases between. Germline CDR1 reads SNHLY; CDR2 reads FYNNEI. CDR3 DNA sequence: TGTGCCAGCAGTCTCCAGGTGAACACTGAAGCTTTCTTT. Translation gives CASSLQVNTEAFF.

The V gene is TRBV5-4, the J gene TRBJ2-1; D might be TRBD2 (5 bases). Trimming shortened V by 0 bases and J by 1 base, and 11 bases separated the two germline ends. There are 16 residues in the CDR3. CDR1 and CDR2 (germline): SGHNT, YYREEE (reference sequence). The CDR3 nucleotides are TGTGCCAGCAGCTTGGCCGCGGGTAATTCCTACAATGAGCAGTTCTTC. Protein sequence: CASSLAAGNSYNEQFF.

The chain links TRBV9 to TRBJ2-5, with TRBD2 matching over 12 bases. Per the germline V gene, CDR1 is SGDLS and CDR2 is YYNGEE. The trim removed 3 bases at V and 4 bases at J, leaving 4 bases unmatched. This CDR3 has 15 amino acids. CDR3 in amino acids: CASSEGLAGLETQYF. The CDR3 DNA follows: TGTGCCAGCAGCGAAGGACTAGCGGGACTAGAGACCCAGTACTTC. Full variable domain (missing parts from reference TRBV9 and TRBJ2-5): DSGVTQTPKHLITATGQRVTLRCSPRSGDLSVYWYQQSLDQGLQFLIQYYNGEERAKGNILERFSAQQFPDLHSELNLSSLELGDSALYFCASSEGLAGLETQYFGPGTRLLVL.

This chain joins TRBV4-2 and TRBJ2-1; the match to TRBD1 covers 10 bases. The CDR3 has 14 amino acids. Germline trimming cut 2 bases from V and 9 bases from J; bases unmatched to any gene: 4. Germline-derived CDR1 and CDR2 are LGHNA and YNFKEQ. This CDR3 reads CASSQPGQGPEQFF. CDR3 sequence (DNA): TGTGCCAGCAGCCAACCGGGACAGGGGCCTGAGCAGTTCTTC.